The entry below describes one TCR beta chain. TCRdb re-derived calls from the RT-PCR reads in MiXCR, one entry per CDR3 protein. The repertoire holds 700,000 to 900,000 distinct CDR3 sequences, with approximately 22% as singletons. V trimming: 0 bases; J trimming: 8 bases; junction bases outside the gene matches: 10. The V gene's germline CDR1 is SGHRS and CDR2 YFSETQ. The CDR3 is 15 residues long. This sample stems from a study of response to subunit inactivated influenza vaccine. The J gene is TRBJ1-2, the V gene TRBV5-1, with 7 bases that match TRBD1. The sequenced sample was PBMCs from blood, obtained about 5 days after vaccination. The clonotype originates from a man aged 45 to 65 who received an inactivated influenza vaccine. The DNA for the CDR3 is TGCGCCAGCAGCTTGGACGGGACAGCTACTGAGGGCTACACCTTC. This encodes CASSLDGTATEGYTF.